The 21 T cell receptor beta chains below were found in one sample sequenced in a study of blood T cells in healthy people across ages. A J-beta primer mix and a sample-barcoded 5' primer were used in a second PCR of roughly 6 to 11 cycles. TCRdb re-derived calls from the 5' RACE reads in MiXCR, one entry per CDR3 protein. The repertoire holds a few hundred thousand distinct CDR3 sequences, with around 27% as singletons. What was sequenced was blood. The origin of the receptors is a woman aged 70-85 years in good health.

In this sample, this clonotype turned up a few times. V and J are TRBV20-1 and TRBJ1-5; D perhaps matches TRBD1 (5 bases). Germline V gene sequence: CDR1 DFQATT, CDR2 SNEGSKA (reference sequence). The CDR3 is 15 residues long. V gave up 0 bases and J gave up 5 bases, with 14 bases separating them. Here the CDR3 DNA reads TGCAGTGCTAGAGATCCGCAGGGCGCCCATCAGCCCCAGCATTTT. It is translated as CSARDPQGAHQPQHF.

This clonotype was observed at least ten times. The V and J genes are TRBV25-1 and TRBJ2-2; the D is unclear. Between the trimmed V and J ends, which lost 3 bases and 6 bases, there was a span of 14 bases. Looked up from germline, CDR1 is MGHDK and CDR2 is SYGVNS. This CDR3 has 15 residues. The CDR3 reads CASSDLGQTPGELFF. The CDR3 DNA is TGTGCCAGCAGTGACCTCGGCCAAACCCCCGGGGAGCTGTTTTTT.

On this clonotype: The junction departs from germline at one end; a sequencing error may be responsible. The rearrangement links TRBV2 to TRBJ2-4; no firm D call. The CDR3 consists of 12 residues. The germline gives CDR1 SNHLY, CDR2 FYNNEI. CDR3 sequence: CASRLAKNIQYF. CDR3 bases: TGCGCCAGCAGGCTAGCCAAAAACATTCAGTACTTC.

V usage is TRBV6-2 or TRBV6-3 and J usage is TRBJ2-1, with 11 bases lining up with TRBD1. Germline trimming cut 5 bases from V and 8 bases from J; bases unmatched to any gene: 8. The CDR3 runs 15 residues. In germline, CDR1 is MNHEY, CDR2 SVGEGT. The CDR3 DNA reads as TGTGCCAGCAGTCCTGGACAGGGGGCGGGGGATGAGCAGTTCTTC. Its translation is CASSPGQGAGDEQFF.

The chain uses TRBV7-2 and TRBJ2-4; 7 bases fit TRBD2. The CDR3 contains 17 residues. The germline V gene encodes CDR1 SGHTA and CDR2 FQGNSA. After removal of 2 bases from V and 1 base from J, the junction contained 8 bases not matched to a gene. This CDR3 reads CASSLSGGVGAKNIQYF. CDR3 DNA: TGTGCCAGCAGCTTAAGTGGGGGGGTGGGGGCCAAAAACATTCAGTACTTC. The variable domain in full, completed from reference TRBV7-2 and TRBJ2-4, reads GAGVSQSPSNKVTEKGKDVELRCDPISGHTALYWYRQSLGQGLEFLIYFQGNSAPDKSGLPSDRFSAERTGGSVSTLTIQRTQQEDSAVYLCASSLSGGVGAKNIQYFGAGTRLSVL.

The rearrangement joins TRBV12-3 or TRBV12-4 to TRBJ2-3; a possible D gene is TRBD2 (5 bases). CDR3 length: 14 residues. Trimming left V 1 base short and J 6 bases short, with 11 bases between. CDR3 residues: CASSLGRRGDTQYF. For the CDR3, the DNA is TGTGCCAGCAGTTTAGGGCGGAGAGGGGATACGCAGTATTTT.

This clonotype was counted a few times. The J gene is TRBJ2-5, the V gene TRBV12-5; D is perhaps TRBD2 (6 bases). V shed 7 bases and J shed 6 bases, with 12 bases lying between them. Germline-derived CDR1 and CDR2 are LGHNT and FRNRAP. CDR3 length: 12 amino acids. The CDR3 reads CASALDYQTQYF. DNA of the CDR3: TGTGCTAGTGCCTTGGACTATCAGACCCAGTACTTC.

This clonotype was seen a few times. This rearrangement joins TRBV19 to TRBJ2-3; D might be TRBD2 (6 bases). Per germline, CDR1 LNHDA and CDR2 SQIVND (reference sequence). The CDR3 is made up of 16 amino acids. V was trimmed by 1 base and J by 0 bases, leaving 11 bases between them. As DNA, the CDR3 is TGTGCCAGTAGTATAGTGGCAAGCGGGAGCACAGATACGCAGTATTTT. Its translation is CASSIVASGSTDTQYF.

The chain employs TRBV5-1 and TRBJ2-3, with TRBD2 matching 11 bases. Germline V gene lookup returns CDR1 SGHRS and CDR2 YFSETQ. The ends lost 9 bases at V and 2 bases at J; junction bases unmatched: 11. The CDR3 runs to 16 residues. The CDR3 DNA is TGCGCCACTTCGACTAGCGGGAACGGATTCACAGATACGCAGTATTTT. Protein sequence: CATSTSGNGFTDTQYF.

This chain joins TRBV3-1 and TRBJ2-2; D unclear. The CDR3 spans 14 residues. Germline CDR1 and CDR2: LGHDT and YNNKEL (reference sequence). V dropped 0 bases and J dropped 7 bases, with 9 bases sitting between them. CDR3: CASSQDYTGGELFF. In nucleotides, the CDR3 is TGTGCCAGCAGCCAAGATTATACTGGCGGGGAGCTGTTTTTT.

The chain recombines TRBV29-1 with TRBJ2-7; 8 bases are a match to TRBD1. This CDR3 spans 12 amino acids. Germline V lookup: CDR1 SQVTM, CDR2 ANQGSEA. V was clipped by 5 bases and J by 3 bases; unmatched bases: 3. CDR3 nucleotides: TGCAGCGTTAGGACAGGGATCTACGAGCAGTACTTC. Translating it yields CSVRTGIYEQYF.

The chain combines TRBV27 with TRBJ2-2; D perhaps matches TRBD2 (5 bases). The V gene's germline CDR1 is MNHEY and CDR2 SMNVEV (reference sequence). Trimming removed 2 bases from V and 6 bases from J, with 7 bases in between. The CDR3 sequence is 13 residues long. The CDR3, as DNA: TGTGCCAGCAGTTTAAAGGAGGCCGGGGAGCTGTTTTTT. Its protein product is CASSLKEAGELFF.

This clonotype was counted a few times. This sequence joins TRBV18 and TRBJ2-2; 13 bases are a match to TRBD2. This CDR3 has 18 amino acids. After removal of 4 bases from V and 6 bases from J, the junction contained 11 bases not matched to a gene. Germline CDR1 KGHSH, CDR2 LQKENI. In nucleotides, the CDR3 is TGTGCCAGCTCACTTACTCCGCTCGGACTAGCGGGAGCCGGGGAGCTGTTTTTT. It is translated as CASSLTPLGLAGAGELFF. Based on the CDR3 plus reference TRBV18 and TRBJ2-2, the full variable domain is NAGVMQNPRHLVRRRGQEARLRCSPMKGHSHVYWYRQLPEEGLKFMVYLQKENIIDESGMPKERFSAEFPKEGPSILRIQQVVRGDSAAYFCASSLTPLGLAGAGELFFGEGSRLTVL.

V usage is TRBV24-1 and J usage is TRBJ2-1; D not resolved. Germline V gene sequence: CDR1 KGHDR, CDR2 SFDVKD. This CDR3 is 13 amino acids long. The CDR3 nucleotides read TGTACCAGCTCGACCCCGGAAATCAATGAGCAGTTCTTC. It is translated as CTSSTPEINEQFF.

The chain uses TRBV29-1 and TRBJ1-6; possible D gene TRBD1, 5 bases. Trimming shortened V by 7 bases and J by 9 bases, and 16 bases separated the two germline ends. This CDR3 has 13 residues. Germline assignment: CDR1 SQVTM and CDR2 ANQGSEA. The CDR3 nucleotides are TGCAGCGCCGGGGCAGGCCTTGGTTCACCCCTCCACTTT. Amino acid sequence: CSAGAGLGSPLHF.

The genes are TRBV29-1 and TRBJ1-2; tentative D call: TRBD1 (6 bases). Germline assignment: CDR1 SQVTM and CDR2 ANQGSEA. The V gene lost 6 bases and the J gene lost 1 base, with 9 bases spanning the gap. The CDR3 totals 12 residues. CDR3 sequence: CSVLQGNYGYTF. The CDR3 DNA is TGCAGCGTGCTACAGGGTAACTATGGCTACACCTTC.

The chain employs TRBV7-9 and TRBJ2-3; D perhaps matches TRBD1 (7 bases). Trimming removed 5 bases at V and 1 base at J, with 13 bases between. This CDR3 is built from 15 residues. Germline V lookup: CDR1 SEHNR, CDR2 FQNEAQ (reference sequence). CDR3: CASSPQGGRTDTQYF. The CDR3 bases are TGTGCCAGCAGCCCCCAGGGGGGACGCACAGATACGCAGTATTTT.

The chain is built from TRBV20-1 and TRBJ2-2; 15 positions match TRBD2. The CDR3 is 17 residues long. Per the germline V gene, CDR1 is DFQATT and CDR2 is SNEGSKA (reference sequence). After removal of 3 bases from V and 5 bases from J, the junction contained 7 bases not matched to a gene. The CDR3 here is CSASGGLAGGDTGELFF. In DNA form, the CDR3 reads TGCAGTGCTAGTGGAGGACTAGCGGGAGGGGATACCGGGGAGCTGTTTTTT.

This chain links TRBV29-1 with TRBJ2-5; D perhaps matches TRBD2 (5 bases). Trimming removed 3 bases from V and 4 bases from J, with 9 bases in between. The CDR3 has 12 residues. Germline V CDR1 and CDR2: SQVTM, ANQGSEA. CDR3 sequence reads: CSVEAGTETQYF. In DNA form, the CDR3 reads TGCAGCGTTGAGGCGGGTACAGAGACCCAGTACTTC.

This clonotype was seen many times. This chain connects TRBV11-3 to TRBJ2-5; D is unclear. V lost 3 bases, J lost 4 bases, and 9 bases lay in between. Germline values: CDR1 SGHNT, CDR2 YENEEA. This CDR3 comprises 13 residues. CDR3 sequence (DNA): TGTGCCAGCAGCTTCACGTCCGGAGAGACCCAGTACTTC. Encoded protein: CASSFTSGETQYF.

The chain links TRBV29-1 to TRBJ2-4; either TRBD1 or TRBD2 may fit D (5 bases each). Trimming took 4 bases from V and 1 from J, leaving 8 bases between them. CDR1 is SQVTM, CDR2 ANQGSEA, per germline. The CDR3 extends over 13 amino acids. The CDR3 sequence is CSVVEGAKNIQYF. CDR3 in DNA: TGCAGCGTTGTCGAGGGGGCCAAAAACATTCAGTACTTC.